This TCR beta chain was identified in a study of blood T cell repertoires in COVID-19. The method was immunoSEQ multiplex PCR; TCRdb's version includes in-frame clones alone and lacks a portion of them. Of 300,000 to 400,000 clones in the sample, 86% were seen once. The CDR3 sequence is 17 residues long. Trimming took 1 base from V and 0 from J; bases not matched to a gene: 6. Germline V gene data show CDR1 as MGHRA and CDR2 as YSYEKL. Participants, 18 to 89 years old, spanned around 25 US areas. This clonotype originated in a woman in her 40s with acute COVID-19. The chain is built from TRBV4-1 and TRBJ1-2, with 9 bases fitting TRBD1. Sample: PBMCs or T cells enriched from blood (not recorded which). The CDR3 loop is CASSQGRRTGANYGYTF. DNA of the CDR3: TGCGCCAGCAGCCAAGGTCGGAGGACAGGGGCTAACTATGGCTACACCTTC.